These 9 T cell receptor beta chains share one sample of origin, sequenced in a study of blood T cell repertoires in COVID-19. Some clones are missing from TCRdb's copy, which holds only in-frame ones; the method was immunoSEQ multiplex PCR. The sample has around 260,000 clones; approximately 86% are singletons. The specimen was peripheral blood. Receptor source: a man aged 35-49 years who had recovered from COVID-19.

The V and J genes are TRBV6-5 and TRBJ2-7; no reliable D call. CDR3 length equals 12 residues. CDR1 MNHEY and CDR2 SVGAGI come from the germline V gene. Deletions cut 8 bases from V and 5 bases from J, with 13 bases between. The CDR3 loop is CASGFTRDEQYF. CDR3 sequence (DNA): TGTGCCAGCGGGTTCACTCGGGACGAGCAGTACTTC.

This sequence joins TRBV6-5 and TRBJ2-7, with D maybe TRBD1 (6 bases). The CDR3 has 15 residues. The germline CDR1 and CDR2 sequences are MNHEY and SVGAGI. Trimming took off 7 bases at V and 3 bases at J, with 19 bases between the two ends. DNA of the CDR3: TGTGCCAGCACCGCCTCGGACAGAAAAAGCTACGAGCAGTACTTC. Translating gives CASTASDRKSYEQYF.

Only a few counts were recorded for this clone. The junction departs from the called germline gene at one end, perhaps through a read error. This sequence joins TRBV2 and TRBJ1-3, with 8 bases lining up with TRBD1. This CDR3 comprises 15 residues. The germline V gene has CDR1 SNHLY and CDR2 FYNNEI. DNA for the CDR3: TGTGCCCGCAGGACAGGGAGTTCTACTGGAAACACCATATATTTT. This encodes CARRTGSSTGNTIYF.

This clone was seen a few times. The rearrangement uses TRBV10-3 and TRBJ1-6; TRBD1 might be the D (6 bases). V gave up 10 bases and J gave up 6 bases, with 16 bases separating them. The germline V gene encodes CDR1 ENHRY and CDR2 SYGVKD. CDR3 size: 14 residues. CDR3 in amino acids: CATRGAEGNSPLHF. CDR3 nucleotides: TGTGCCACCCGGGGGGCCGAGGGTAATTCACCCCTCCACTTT.

This chain links TRBV15 with TRBJ1-3, with TRBD1 as a possible D gene (5 bases). V was cut by 1 base and J by 7 bases, with 14 bases left in between. The germline gives CDR1 LNHNV, CDR2 YYDKDF (reference sequence). The CDR3 is 15 residues long. CDR3 DNA sequence: TGTGCCACCAGCAGAGGGGGCAGGGAAGCGAACACCATATATTTT. It translates to CATSRGGREANTIYF.

A single count supports this clone. The J gene is TRBJ2-2, the V gene TRBV29-1; TRBD1 might be the D (6 bases). The germline V gene has CDR1 SQVTM and CDR2 ANQGSEA. This CDR3 has 13 amino acids. Trimming took off 7 bases at V and 0 bases at J, with 9 bases between the two ends. As DNA, the CDR3 is TGCAGCGGTTGGACAGCGAACACCGGGGAGCTGTTTTTT. Its translation is CSGWTANTGELFF.

The chain uses TRBV5-5 and TRBJ2-1; 14 bases are a match to TRBD2. The CDR3 contains 19 residues. Germline values: CDR1 SGHKS, CDR2 YYEKEE (reference sequence). V was clipped by 0 bases and J by 7 bases; unmatched bases: 12. CDR3 sequence reads: CASSLETSGRARRWNEQFF. CDR3 nucleotide sequence: TGTGCCAGCAGCTTGGAGACTAGCGGGAGGGCCAGAAGGTGGAATGAGCAGTTCTTC.

The chain combines TRBV7-9 with TRBJ2-2; 10 nucleotides line up with TRBD1. The CDR3 runs to 15 residues. Germline trimming cut 5 bases from V and 7 bases from J; bases unmatched to any gene: 7. Looked up from germline, CDR1 is SEHNR and CDR2 is FQNEAQ (reference sequence). DNA of the CDR3: TGTGCCAGCAGCAGAGACAGGGGGCCGAACGGGGAGCTGTTTTTT. It specifies CASSRDRGPNGELFF.

The J gene is TRBJ2-4, the V gene TRBV2; 9 bases fit TRBD2. This CDR3 spans 14 amino acids. The V and J ends lost 5 bases and 6 bases, in that order; junction bases with no gene match: 5. CDR1 is SNHLY, CDR2 FYNNEI, per germline. In nucleotides, the CDR3 is TGTGCCAGCAGTCAGTATAGCGGGAGAAACATTCAGTACTTC. Its protein product is CASSQYSGRNIQYF. Variable domain in full (rest from reference TRBV2 and TRBJ2-4): EPEVTQTPSHQVTQMGQEVILRCVPISNHLYFYWYRQILGQKVEFLVSFYNNEISEKSEIFDDQFSVERPDGSNFTLKIRSTKLEDSAMYFCASSQYSGRNIQYFGAGTRLSVL.